This T cell receptor beta chain was recorded in a study of early stage breast cancer tumors. Overall study context: Average read coverage per sample was roughly 9.3-fold.

Profiling relied on immunoSEQ multiplex PCR, and the TCRdb table lists in-frame clones only, not all of them. The sample includes under 20,000 clones, around 82% of them seen just once. Turning to this clone: What it binds is not known.

The CDR3 is 15 residues long. Study conclusions and caveats: Tumors had 2 to 3-fold higher T cell density than normal breast.

Source material: blood. V is TRBV21-1 and J is TRBJ1-3. TRBV21-1 is given as a pseudogene. This receptor was identified in a person between 70 and 80 years old with breast cancer. CDR3 coding DNA: TGTGCCAGCAGCAAAGGGGAGGGTTCCTCTCGACCCATATATTTT. This codes for CASSKGEGSSRPIYF.